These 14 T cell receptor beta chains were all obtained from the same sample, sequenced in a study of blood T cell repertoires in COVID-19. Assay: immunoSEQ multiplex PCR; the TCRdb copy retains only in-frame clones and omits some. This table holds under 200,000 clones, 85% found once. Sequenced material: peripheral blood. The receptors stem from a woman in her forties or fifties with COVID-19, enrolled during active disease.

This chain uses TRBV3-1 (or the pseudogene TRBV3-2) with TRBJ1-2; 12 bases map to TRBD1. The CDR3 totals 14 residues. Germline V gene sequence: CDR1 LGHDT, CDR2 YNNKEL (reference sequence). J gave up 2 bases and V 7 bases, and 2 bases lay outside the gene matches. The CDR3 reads CASKGQGANYGYTF. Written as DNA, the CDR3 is TGTGCCAGCAAGGGACAGGGGGCGAACTATGGCTACACCTTC.

The CDR3 coding sequence is TGTGCCAGCACTCCCCCAGGGAACACCGGGGAGCTGTTTTTT. This translates into CASTPPGNTGELFF. The chain joins TRBV6-5 to TRBJ2-2, with D hard to call. Germline V lookup: CDR1 MNHEY, CDR2 SVGAGI. Between the trimmed V and J ends, which lost 7 bases and 1 base, there was a span of 10 bases. This CDR3 region has 14 residues.

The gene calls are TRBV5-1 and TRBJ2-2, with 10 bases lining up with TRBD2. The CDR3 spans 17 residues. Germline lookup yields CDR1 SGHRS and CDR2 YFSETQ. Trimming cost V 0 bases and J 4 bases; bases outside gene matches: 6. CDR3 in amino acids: CASSLEAGGPGTGELFF. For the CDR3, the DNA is TGCGCCAGCAGCTTGGAAGCGGGGGGGCCAGGCACCGGGGAGCTGTTTTTT. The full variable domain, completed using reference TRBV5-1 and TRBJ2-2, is KAGVTQTPRYLIKTRGQQVTLSCSPISGHRSVSWYQQTPGQGLQFLFEYFSETQRNKGNFPGRFSGRQFSNSRSEMNVSTLELGDSALYLCASSLEAGGPGTGELFFGEGSRLTVL.

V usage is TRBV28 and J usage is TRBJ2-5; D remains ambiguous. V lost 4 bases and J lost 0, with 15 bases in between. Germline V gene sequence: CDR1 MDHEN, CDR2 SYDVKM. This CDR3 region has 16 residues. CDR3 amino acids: CASSSSAAPYQETQYF. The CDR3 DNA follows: TGTGCCAGCAGTTCGTCGGCAGCGCCGTACCAAGAGACCCAGTACTTC.

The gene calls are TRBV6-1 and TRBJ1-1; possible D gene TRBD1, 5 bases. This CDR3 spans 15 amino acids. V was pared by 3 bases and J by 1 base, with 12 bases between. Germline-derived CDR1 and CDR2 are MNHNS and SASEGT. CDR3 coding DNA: TGTGCCAGCAGTGAGCGGGACCCCCCGAACACTGAAGCTTTCTTT. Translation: CASSERDPPNTEAFF.

CDR3: CASSSPLSSEAFF. The CDR3 region has the DNA TGTGCCAGCAGTTCACCGCTGAGTTCTGAAGCTTTCTTT. The chain couples TRBV6-2 or TRBV6-3 to TRBJ1-1; D not certain. Trimming stripped 4 bases from V and 6 bases from J, with 12 bases between. This CDR3 comprises 13 residues. Germline CDR1 is MNHEY and CDR2 is SVGEGT.

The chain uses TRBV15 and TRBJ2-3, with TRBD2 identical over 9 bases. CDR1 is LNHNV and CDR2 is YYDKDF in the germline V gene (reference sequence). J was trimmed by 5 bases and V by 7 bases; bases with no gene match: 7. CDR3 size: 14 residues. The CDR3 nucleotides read TGTGCCACCACAGCGGGGGGAGGGGTAGATACGCAGTATTTT. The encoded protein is CATTAGGGVDTQYF.

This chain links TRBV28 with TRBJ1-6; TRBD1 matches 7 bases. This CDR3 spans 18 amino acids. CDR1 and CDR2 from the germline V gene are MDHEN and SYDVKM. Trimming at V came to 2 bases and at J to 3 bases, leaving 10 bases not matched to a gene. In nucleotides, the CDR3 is TGTGCCAGCAGTTTACCCACAACAGGGGTCTACTATAATTCACCCCTCCACTTT. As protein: CASSLPTTGVYYNSPLHF.

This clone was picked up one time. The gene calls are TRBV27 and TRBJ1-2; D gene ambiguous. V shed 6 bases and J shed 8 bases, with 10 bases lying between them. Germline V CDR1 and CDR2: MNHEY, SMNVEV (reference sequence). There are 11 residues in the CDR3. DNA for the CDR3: TGTGCCAGCAGAAATTCTAGGGGCTACACCTTC. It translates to CASRNSRGYTF.

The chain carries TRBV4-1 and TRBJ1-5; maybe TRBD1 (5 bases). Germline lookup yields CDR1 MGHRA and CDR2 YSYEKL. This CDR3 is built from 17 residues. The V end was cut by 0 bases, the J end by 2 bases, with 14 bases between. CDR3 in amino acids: CASSQDLRQGGNQPQHF. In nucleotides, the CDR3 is TGCGCCAGCAGCCAAGATCTGAGGCAGGGCGGCAATCAGCCCCAGCATTTT.

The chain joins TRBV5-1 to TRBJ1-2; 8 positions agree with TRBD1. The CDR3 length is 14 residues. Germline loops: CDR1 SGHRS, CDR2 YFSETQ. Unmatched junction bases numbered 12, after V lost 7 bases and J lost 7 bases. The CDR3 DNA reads TGCGCCAGCTCAAACCCCTCGGACAGGGCTGGCTACACCTTC. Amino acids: CASSNPSDRAGYTF.

In nucleotides, the CDR3 is TGTGCCAGCAGCCTTATAGCCGGGACTAGCGGGGGCGAGCAGTACTTC. Its translation: CASSLIAGTSGGEQYF. The chain combines TRBV7-2 with TRBJ2-7, with 14 bases lining up with TRBD2. This CDR3 has 16 residues. V was clipped by 5 bases and J by 6 bases; unmatched bases: 9. Germline V gene data show CDR1 as SGHTA and CDR2 as FQGNSA.

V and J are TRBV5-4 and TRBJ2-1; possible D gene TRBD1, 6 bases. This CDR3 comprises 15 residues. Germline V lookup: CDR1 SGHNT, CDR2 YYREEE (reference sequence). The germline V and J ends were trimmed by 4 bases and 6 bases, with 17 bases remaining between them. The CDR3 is CASSTRDTKINEQFF. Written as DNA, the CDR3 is TGTGCCAGCAGCACCCGGGACACAAAAATCAATGAGCAGTTCTTC. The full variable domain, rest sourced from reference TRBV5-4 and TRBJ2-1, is ETGVTQSPTHLIKTRGQQVTLRCSSQSGHNTVSWYQQALGQGPQFIFQYYREEENGRGNFPPRFSGLQFPNYSSELNVNALELDDSALYLCASSTRDTKINEQFFGPGTRLTVL.

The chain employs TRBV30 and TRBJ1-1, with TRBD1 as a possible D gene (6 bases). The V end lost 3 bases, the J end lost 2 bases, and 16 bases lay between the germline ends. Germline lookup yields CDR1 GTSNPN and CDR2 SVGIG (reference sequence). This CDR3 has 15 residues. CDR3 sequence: CAWSMMTGANTEAFF. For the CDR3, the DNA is TGTGCCTGGAGCATGATGACAGGTGCCAACACTGAAGCTTTCTTT.